Each of the 25 T cell receptor beta chains below was sequenced from the same sample in a study of Ad26.COV2.S vaccination and SARS-CoV-2 variants. The table came from immunoSEQ multiplex PCR; TCRdb's copy has only in-frame clones and leaves some out. This sample carries about 410,000 clones, 70% to 90% of them seen once, and the ten largest clones take 1.5% to 2%. Described treatment: 15 to 20 received Ad26.COV2.S at low or high dose, single or two shots; 5 received placebo; per-sample allocation not given. Specimens were obtained on day 63 following the first vaccine or placebo injection. This sample comprised peripheral blood, obtained in a trial of Ad26.COV2.S vaccine versus placebo. The receptors stem from a person between 18 and 60 years old who received the Ad26.COV2.S COVID-19 vaccine or a placebo.

The V and J genes are TRBV7-6 and TRBJ2-1; 14 nucleotides agree with TRBD2. The CDR3 loop spans 18 amino acids. CDR1 and CDR2 from the germline V gene are SGHVS and FNYEAQ. Trimming took 2 bases from V and 2 from J; bases not matched to a gene: 5. The CDR3 here is CASSLQATSGRAYNEQFF. DNA of the CDR3: TGTGCCAGCAGCTTACAAGCGACTAGCGGGAGGGCCTACAATGAGCAGTTCTTC.

The chain couples TRBV7-9 to TRBJ2-3; TRBD2 matches 9 bases. The germline V gene has CDR1 SEHNR and CDR2 FQNEAQ (reference sequence). The CDR3 covers 16 residues. V gave up 1 base and J gave up 8 bases; unmatched junction bases: 10. The CDR3 coding sequence is TGTGCCAGCAGCTTAGTAATGGCGGGAGGGCCAAGTACGCAGTATTTT. Translated: CASSLVMAGGPSTQYF.

On this clone: Other DNA sequences within the sample encode an identical CDR3. This chain joins TRBV6-6 and TRBJ2-1, with D tentatively TRBD1 (5 bases). Trimming stripped 2 bases from V and 4 bases from J, with 6 bases between. CDR1 is MNHNY, CDR2 SVGAGI, per germline (reference sequence). The CDR3 is 13 residues long. CDR3 in amino acids: CASSYDRYNEQFF. CDR3 DNA sequence: TGTGCCAGCAGTTACGACAGATACAATGAGCAGTTCTTC.

The V call is TRBV5-4, the J call TRBJ2-1; 8 bases are shared with TRBD2. Germline V gene data show CDR1 as SGHNT and CDR2 as YYREEE (reference sequence). After removal of 4 bases from V and 3 bases from J, the junction contained 9 bases not matched to a gene. The CDR3 totals 16 residues. CDR3 in DNA: TGTGCCAGCAGCATATTAGCGGGAACAGGCTACAATGAGCAGTTCTTC. Translating gives CASSILAGTGYNEQFF.

This clone was counted between two and nine times. The chain combines TRBV24-1 with TRBJ2-3; the match to TRBD2 covers 8 bases. CDR1 KGHDR and CDR2 SFDVKD come from the germline V gene. The CDR3 runs 15 residues. V trimming: 5 bases; J trimming: 4 bases; junction bases outside the gene matches: 7. The CDR3 sequence: CATSAGSGNADTQYF. CDR3 DNA: TGTGCCACCAGTGCTGGTAGCGGGAATGCAGATACGCAGTATTTT.

The gene calls are TRBV5-1 and TRBJ2-5; a possible D gene is TRBD1 (5 bases). CDR3 length equals 14 residues. Germline CDR1 reads SGHRS; CDR2 reads YFSETQ. V was trimmed by 0 bases and J by 3 bases, leaving 9 bases between them. This chain's CDR3 is CASSLEGRKETQYF. CDR3 nucleotides: TGCGCCAGCAGCTTGGAGGGGCGTAAAGAGACCCAGTACTTC.

V gene TRBV19 combines with J gene TRBJ2-7; no definite D call. The V end was cut by 8 bases, the J end by 7 bases, with 24 bases between. Germline V gives CDR1 LNHDA, CDR2 SQIVND (reference sequence). CDR3 length: 15 residues. Here the CDR3 reads CASVFHEWSQKEQYF. CDR3 coding DNA: TGTGCCAGTGTCTTTCACGAGTGGAGTCAGAAAGAGCAGTACTTC.

V and J are TRBV27 and TRBJ1-2; TRBD1 aligns across 7 bases. J was trimmed by 3 bases and V by 7 bases; bases with no gene match: 8. Germline V gene data show CDR1 as MNHEY and CDR2 as SMNVEV (reference sequence). CDR3 length: 14 amino acids. In DNA, the CDR3 is TGTGCCAGCAACCCGACAGGGTTCGACTATGGCTACACCTTC. Amino acids: CASNPTGFDYGYTF.

The chain combines TRBV19 with TRBJ2-3; D is ambiguous. The CDR3 sequence is 16 residues long. The V gene's germline CDR1 is LNHDA and CDR2 SQIVND (reference sequence). The V end was cut by 3 bases, the J end by 6 bases, with 19 bases between. CDR3 nucleotide sequence: TGTGCCAGTAGTATCGAAAATCCCCGACCTGAGGATACGCAGTATTTT. Protein sequence: CASSIENPRPEDTQYF. Filled out from reference TRBV19 and TRBJ2-3, the complete variable domain reads DGGITQSPKYLFRKEGQNVTLSCEQNLNHDAMYWYRQDPGQGLRLIYYSQIVNDFQKGDIAEGYSVSREKKESFPLTVTSAQKNPTAFYLCASSIENPRPEDTQYFGPGTRLTVL.

The chain recombines TRBV28 with TRBJ2-7; D unclear. V lost 6 bases, J lost 2 bases, and 14 bases lay in between. Per the germline V gene, CDR1 is MDHEN and CDR2 is SYDVKM. The CDR3 consists of 14 residues. Here the CDR3 reads CASRAVGAPYEQYF. The CDR3, as DNA: TGTGCCAGCAGGGCCGTTGGAGCACCCTACGAGCAGTACTTC.

The J gene is TRBJ2-1, the V gene TRBV5-1, with 8 bases that match TRBD2. Germline values: CDR1 SGHRS, CDR2 YFSETQ. The CDR3 sequence is 14 residues long. With V trimmed by 4 bases and J by 9 bases, 9 bases remained unmatched. The CDR3 nucleotides are TGCGCCAGCAGCGCTGGAGGGACTAGGTTTGAGCAGTTCTTC. This gives the protein CASSAGGTRFEQFF.

The V call is TRBV6-5, the J call TRBJ2-5; 7 bases match TRBD2. The CDR3 is 14 amino acids. Germline V CDR1 and CDR2: MNHEY, SVGAGI. The V and J ends lost 6 bases and 5 bases, in that order; junction bases with no gene match: 9. CDR3: CASRMGLSGETQYF. The CDR3 nucleotides read TGTGCCAGCAGAATGGGACTATCCGGGGAGACCCAGTACTTC.

The rearrangement links TRBV30 to TRBJ2-1, with 11 bases matching TRBD2. V was clipped by 0 bases and J by 2 bases; unmatched bases: 12. CDR3 length equals 19 residues. Germline CDR1 reads GTSNPN; CDR2 reads SVGIG (reference sequence). The CDR3 DNA reads TGTGCCTGGAGTGTACTGGCTAGCGGGAGGAGGAGAACCTACAATGAGCAGTTCTTC. It is translated as CAWSVLASGRRRTYNEQFF.

This rearrangement joins TRBV5-5 to TRBJ1-5; 7 bases agree with TRBD1. The germline V gene has CDR1 SGHKS and CDR2 YYEKEE (reference sequence). V was pared by 2 bases and J by 7 bases, with 9 bases of the junction left unmatched. There are 15 residues in the CDR3. CDR3 in amino acids: CASSLLQGISQPQHF. For the CDR3, the DNA is TGTGCCAGCAGCTTACTACAGGGGATCAGCCAGCCCCAGCATTTT.

The rearrangement uses TRBV5-1 and TRBJ1-6; D unresolved. The CDR3 is made up of 15 amino acids. Trimming left V 3 bases short and J 2 bases short, with 9 bases between. Germline values: CDR1 SGHRS, CDR2 YFSETQ. The CDR3 sequence: CASSSGSTYNSPLHF. The CDR3 region has the DNA TGCGCCAGCAGCTCTGGGTCGACCTATAATTCACCCCTCCACTTT. Combining the CDR3 with reference TRBV5-1 and TRBJ1-6 gives the whole variable domain KAGVTQTPRYLIKTRGQQVTLSCSPISGHRSVSWYQQTPGQGLQFLFEYFSETQRNKGNFPGRFSGRQFSNSRSEMNVSTLELGDSALYLCASSSGSTYNSPLHFGNGTRLTVT.

The rearrangement links TRBV30 to TRBJ1-1, with 7 bases that match TRBD1. The CDR3 runs 11 residues. Germline trimming cut 5 bases from V and 8 bases from J; bases unmatched to any gene: 5. Germline-derived CDR1 and CDR2 are GTSNPN and SVGIG (reference sequence). CDR3 loop: CAWDRTGEAFF. The DNA for the CDR3 is TGTGCCTGGGACCGGACAGGAGAAGCTTTCTTT.

CDR3 region: CASSQGAPGLAADTQYF. DNA for the CDR3: TGTGCCAGCAGCCAAGGGGCTCCGGGACTAGCGGCAGATACGCAGTATTTT. V gene TRBV4-2 combines with J gene TRBJ2-3; TRBD2 aligns across 11 bases. This CDR3 is 17 amino acids long. Unmatched junction bases numbered 7, after V lost 1 base and J lost 4 bases. Per germline, CDR1 LGHNA and CDR2 YNFKEQ.

J is TRBJ1-1 and V is TRBV5-1, with D maybe TRBD1 (5 bases). Germline CDR1 reads SGHRS; CDR2 reads YFSETQ. The V gene lost 0 bases and the J gene lost 4 bases, with 7 bases spanning the gap. The CDR3 runs 13 residues. The CDR3 here is CASSLVGATEAFF. The CDR3 region has the DNA TGCGCCAGCAGCTTGGTAGGGGCCACTGAAGCTTTCTTT. The whole variable domain, remainder taken from reference TRBV5-1 and TRBJ1-1, is KAGVTQTPRYLIKTRGQQVTLSCSPISGHRSVSWYQQTPGQGLQFLFEYFSETQRNKGNFPGRFSGRQFSNSRSEMNVSTLELGDSALYLCASSLVGATEAFFGQGTRLTVV.

The chain has TRBV6-5 and TRBJ2-1; D possibly corresponds to TRBD2 (5 bases). Germline lookup yields CDR1 MNHEY and CDR2 SVGAGI. CDR3 length equals 14 residues. V lost 5 bases, J lost 0 bases, and 8 bases lay in between. CDR3 region: CASSRGSSYNEQFF. CDR3 DNA sequence: TGTGCCAGCAGTCGAGGGAGCTCCTACAATGAGCAGTTCTTC.

The V gene is TRBV6-5, the J gene TRBJ1-1; TRBD1 matches at 7 bases. Trimming cost V 7 bases and J 4 bases; bases outside gene matches: 12. CDR1 and CDR2 from the germline V gene are MNHEY and SVGAGI. This CDR3 region has 15 residues. As DNA, the CDR3 is TGTGCCAGCACCTTAAGAGGGGGCAGGGGCACTGAAGCTTTCTTT. It encodes CASTLRGGRGTEAFF.

This sequence joins TRBV5-4 and TRBJ2-3; a weak D match, TRBD1 (5 bases). With 1 base removed from V and 0 bases from J, the gap between germline ends came to 9 bases. The length of the CDR3 is 15 residues. The germline V gene encodes CDR1 SGHNT and CDR2 YYREEE (reference sequence). The CDR3 DNA sequence: TGTGCCAGCAGCTTGCGACAGTCAAGCACAGATACGCAGTATTTT. The encoded protein is CASSLRQSSTDTQYF.

The chain links TRBV7-9 to TRBJ2-6, with 10 bases matching TRBD1. J gave up 4 bases and V 5 bases, and 8 bases lay outside the gene matches. The CDR3 extends over 17 amino acids. Germline V lookup: CDR1 SEHNR, CDR2 FQNEAQ (reference sequence). The chain's CDR3 is CASSVRQGALGANVLTF. DNA of the CDR3: TGTGCCAGCAGCGTACGACAGGGGGCGCTGGGGGCCAACGTCCTGACTTTC. Complete variable domain (other parts from reference TRBV7-9 and TRBJ2-6): DTGVSQNPRHKITKRGQNVTFRCDPISEHNRLYWYRQTLGQGPEFLTYFQNEAQLEKSRLLSDRFSAERPKGSFSTLEIQRTEQGDSAMYLCASSVRQGALGANVLTFGAGSRLTVL.

The gene calls are TRBV7-6 and TRBJ1-2, with D possibly being TRBD1 (5 bases). The CDR3 totals 16 residues. V lost 0 bases and J lost 0, with 11 bases in between. CDR1 and CDR2 (germline): SGHVS, FNYEAQ. CDR3 coding DNA: TGTGCCAGCAGCTTAGCGGGGCAGCAATCTAACTATGGCTACACCTTC. The encoded protein is CASSLAGQQSNYGYTF.

This clone was observed a handful of times. The chain combines TRBV7-9 with TRBJ2-2; D gene ambiguous. In germline, CDR1 is SEHNR, CDR2 FQNEAQ (reference sequence). The CDR3 is 16 residues long. Between the trimmed V and J ends, which lost 0 bases and 1 base, there was a span of 9 bases. The CDR3 protein is CASSLASGVNTGELFF. The CDR3 DNA follows: TGTGCCAGCAGCTTAGCGTCAGGAGTGAACACCGGGGAGCTGTTTTTT.

This clone was counted once. The V gene is TRBV7-3, the J gene TRBJ2-2; no clear D gene. V was pared by 2 bases and J by 7 bases, with 14 bases between. The CDR3 is 15 amino acids. CDR1 and CDR2 (germline): SGHTA, FQGTGA. CDR3 amino acids: CASSLSATQSGELFF. As DNA, the CDR3 is TGTGCCAGCAGCTTATCGGCTACCCAGAGCGGGGAGCTGTTTTTT.